Included here is one T cell receptor (beta chain) sequence, with context. Its antigen is unidentified. This entry is derived from a study of T cell responses to AZD1222 COVID-19 vaccine. Study-level results: The donor cohort was predominantly white British with a female majority, and clonal diversity may have been underestimated. Increased Spike-specific TCR breadth and depth were observed after two AZD1222 doses.

The assay was immunoSEQ multiplex PCR, and TCRdb's table has in-frame clones only and misses some. The table shows around 140,000 clones, with about 90% occurring only once. Germline CDR1 is MNHEY and CDR2 is SVGEGT. This CDR3 has 15 residues. V was shortened by 5 bases and J by 2 bases, with 14 bases between the two germline ends. This rearrangement joins TRBV6-2 or TRBV6-3 to TRBJ2-3; D is possibly TRBD1 (6 bases). This receptor was taken from an adult who received the AZD1222 COVID-19 vaccine. The source material was peripheral blood, sampled 28 days after the second AZD1222 dose. The CDR3 here is CASSGLRGFTDTQYF. CDR3 DNA sequence: TGTGCCAGCAGTGGCCTCAGGGGCTTCACAGATACGCAGTATTTT.